This TCR beta chain was recorded in a study of T cell responses to AZD1222 COVID-19 vaccine. Findings and limits, study-wide: Clonal diversity may have been underestimated, and the donors were mostly white British, with more females than males.

CDR1 and CDR2 (germline): SGHRS, YFSETQ. The CDR3 is made up of 14 amino acids. The V and J ends lost 4 bases and 3 bases, in that order; junction bases with no gene match: 3. Details on this clone: The antigen is undetermined.

Assay: immunoSEQ multiplex PCR; the TCRdb copy retains only in-frame clones and omits some. The table shows approximately 150,000 clones, with about 90% occurring only once. The TCR originated in an adult who received the AZD1222 COVID-19 vaccine. The chain uses TRBV5-1 and TRBJ1-1, with 10 bases that match TRBD1. This specimen was peripheral blood, taken 28 days after the second AZD1222 dose. The DNA of the CDR3 is TGCGCCAGCAGCCAGGGACAGGGGTACACTGAAGCTTTCTTT. It is translated as CASSQGQGYTEAFF.